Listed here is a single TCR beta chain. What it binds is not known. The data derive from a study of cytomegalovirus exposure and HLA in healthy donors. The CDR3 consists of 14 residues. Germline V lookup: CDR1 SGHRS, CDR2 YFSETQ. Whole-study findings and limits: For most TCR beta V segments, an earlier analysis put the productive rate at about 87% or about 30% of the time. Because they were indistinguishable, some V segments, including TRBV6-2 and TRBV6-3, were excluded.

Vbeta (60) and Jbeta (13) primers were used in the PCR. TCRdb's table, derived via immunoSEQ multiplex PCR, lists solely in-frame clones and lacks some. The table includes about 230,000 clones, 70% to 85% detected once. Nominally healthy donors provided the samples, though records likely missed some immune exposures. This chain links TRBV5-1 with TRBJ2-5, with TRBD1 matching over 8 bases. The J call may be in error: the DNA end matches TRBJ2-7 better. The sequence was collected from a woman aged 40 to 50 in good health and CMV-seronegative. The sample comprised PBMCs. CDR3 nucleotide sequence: TGCGCCAGCAGCCCCGGACAGGGACCCTACGAGCAGTACTTC. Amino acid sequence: CASSPGQGPYEQYF.